This T cell receptor beta chain derives from a study of blood T cell repertoires in COVID-19. Study-wide background: Italy, Spain and the United States were the sources of the convalescent and acute COVID-19 samples. T cells, B-cell-depleted T cells, or PBMCs supplied cDNA or gDNA.

TCRdb's copy holds only in-frame clones and misses some; the assay was immunoSEQ multiplex PCR. The repertoire holds about 130,000 clones, with around 88% as singletons. The CDR3 loop spans 14 amino acids. V dropped 1 base and J dropped 2 bases, with 6 bases sitting between them. Germline CDR1 SGHAT, CDR2 FQNNGV. Clinical histories supplied by participants themselves formed the basis of cohort assignment. This receptor was taken from a woman aged 45-65 years who had recovered from COVID-19. The rearrangement uses TRBV11-2 and TRBJ1-5, with D perhaps TRBD1 (6 bases). The material sequenced was PBMCs or T cells enriched from blood (not recorded which). The DNA of the CDR3 is TGTGCCAGCAGCTTAGGGACAGGCAATCAGCCCCAGCATTTT. This translates into CASSLGTGNQPQHF.